This T cell receptor beta chain was identified during a study of blood T cells in healthy people across ages. General study findings and limits: Estimates drawn from one million T cells were deemed to understate diversity. The study found more naive CD4+ cells and higher diversity in long-lived than aged donors.

From germline, CDR1 is MNHNS and CDR2 SASEGT. V lost 2 bases, J lost 4 bases, and 5 bases stayed unmatched. The CDR3 consists of 15 residues. The table lists this clonotype with a few counts. Its antigen is as yet unknown. Extraction yielded at least 5 micrograms of total RNA per sample. Through a sample-barcoded 5' primer and a J-beta primer mix, a second PCR was run for roughly 7 to 11 cycles. TCRdb redid the calling of the 5' RACE reads with MiXCR, one entry per CDR3 protein. The profile shows about 1.6 million distinct CDR3 sequences, around 35% of them singletons. The receptor was derived from a woman in her 30s in good health. The chain employs TRBV6-1 and TRBJ2-1; 7 nucleotides line up with TRBD1. Sequenced input: blood. The CDR3 region has the DNA TGTGCCAGCAGTGAAAGGTCAGGGGGATACAATGAGCAGTTCTTC. Its protein product is CASSERSGGYNEQFF.